These 15 T cell receptor beta chains came from one sample sequenced in a study of blood T cells in healthy people across ages (dated by TCRdb to the mid-2010s). Library preparation used 5' RACE. Sequencing used an Illumina HiSeq 2500. A second 7 to 11 cycle PCR used a sample-barcoded 5' primer and a J-beta primer mix. The public reads were run again by TCRdb, first through fastp at Q25 and then through MiXCR, and only productive beta chains were kept. Identical CDR3 proteins give one entry, which carries the most common genes and DNA. In this sample the table shows 1.5 million or so distinct CDR3 sequences, roughly 43% of which occur a single time. The leading ten clones occupy about 4% of the sample. The material sequenced was blood. Every receptor here comes from a woman younger than 30 in good health.

The CDR3 reads CASSAYLYYGYTF. The CDR3 DNA follows: TGTGCCAGCAGTGCGTATCTTTACTATGGCTACACCTTC. V usage is TRBV9 and J usage is TRBJ1-2, with D uncertain. V was cut by 5 bases and J by 3 bases, with 11 bases left in between. This CDR3 region has 13 residues. Germline V gene sequence: CDR1 SGDLS, CDR2 YYNGEE. Variable domain in full (rest from reference TRBV9 and TRBJ1-2): DSGVTQTPKHLITATGQRVTLRCSPRSGDLSVYWYQQSLDQGLQFLIQYYNGEERAKGNILERFSAQQFPDLHSELNLSSLELGDSALYFCASSAYLYYGYTFGSGTRLTVV.

The J gene is TRBJ2-1, the V gene TRBV5-1, with 13 bases matching TRBD2. After removal of 2 bases from V and 6 bases from J, the junction contained 5 bases not matched to a gene. Germline V gives CDR1 SGHRS, CDR2 YFSETQ. The length of the CDR3 is 16 residues. The CDR3 bases are TGCGCCAGCAGCTTATGGACTAGCGGGGGTAGCAATGAGCAGTTCTTC. Its translation is CASSLWTSGGSNEQFF.

The V gene is TRBV7-9, the J gene TRBJ1-2; the D gene is possibly TRBD1 (5 bases). This CDR3 comprises 15 residues. The V gene's germline CDR1 is SEHNR and CDR2 FQNEAQ (reference sequence). Between the trimmed V and J ends, which lost 1 base and 6 bases, there was a span of 15 bases. The CDR3 loop reads CASSLGDGRVDGYTF. CDR3 bases: TGTGCCAGCAGCTTAGGGGACGGCAGGGTAGATGGCTACACCTTC.

This clonotype was counted only a few times. The genes are TRBV20-1 and TRBJ1-2; tentative D call: TRBD1 (5 bases). The CDR3 runs to 12 residues. The germline V gene encodes CDR1 DFQATT and CDR2 SNEGSKA (reference sequence). V was shortened by 0 bases and J by 5 bases, with 7 bases between the two germline ends. CDR3 in amino acids: CSAREGPYGYTF. The CDR3 region has the DNA TGCAGTGCTAGAGAGGGGCCGTATGGCTACACCTTC.

The V and J genes are TRBV20-1 and TRBJ2-1; the match to TRBD2 covers 10 bases. V lost 6 bases and J lost 6; bases outside the gene matches: 23. CDR3 length: 19 residues. Looked up from germline, CDR1 is DFQATT and CDR2 is SNEGSKA (reference sequence). CDR3 coding DNA: TGCAGTGCGGGGGGGCCCTCTTCTGGACTAGCGGTCCTGGGCAATGAGCAGTTCTTC. This encodes CSAGGPSSGLAVLGNEQFF.

V usage is TRBV4-3 and J usage is TRBJ2-3; 11 bases are a match to TRBD2. The CDR3 spans 16 residues. From germline, CDR1 is LGHNA and CDR2 YSLEER. Losses at the gene ends were 2 bases for V and 4 bases for J; bases not matched to a gene: 5. CDR3 protein: CASSQWLAGGSDTQYF. The CDR3, as DNA: TGCGCCAGCAGCCAATGGTTAGCGGGAGGGTCAGATACGCAGTATTTT.

This clonotype was seen ten or more times. This chain connects TRBV9 to TRBJ2-3; a possible D gene is TRBD2 (6 bases). Germline CDR1 SGDLS, CDR2 YYNGEE. The CDR3 consists of 14 residues. Trimming pared 0 bases from V and 7 bases from J, leaving 12 bases between. This CDR3 reads CASSVGGGMNTQYF. The CDR3 DNA follows: TGTGCCAGCAGCGTAGGGGGCGGGATGAATACGCAGTATTTT.

This clonotype was observed a handful of times. This chain joins TRBV4-3 and TRBJ1-5; D might be TRBD1 (5 bases). The V end lost 1 base, the J end lost 2 bases, and 15 bases lay between the germline ends. Germline values: CDR1 LGHNA, CDR2 YSLEER. This CDR3 is built from 17 residues. DNA of the CDR3: TGCGCCAGCAGCCAAGTCGGTGAAAGGGGCGGCAATCAGCCCCAGCATTTT. Residues: CASSQVGERGGNQPQHF.

This clonotype turned up a few times. The chain carries TRBV4-1 and TRBJ1-6, with 7 nucleotides matching TRBD1. The germline CDR1 and CDR2 sequences are MGHRA and YSYEKL. J lost 7 bases, V lost 3 bases, and 9 bases had no gene match. The CDR3 is made up of 16 amino acids. CDR3 in amino acids: CASSQVSDRRNSPLHF. In DNA, the CDR3 is TGCGCCAGCAGCCAGGTCTCGGACAGGCGGAATTCACCCCTCCACTTT.

J is TRBJ2-3 and V is TRBV5-6; unclear D gene. The CDR3 has 13 residues. Trimming left V 3 bases short and J 4 bases short, with 9 bases between. The germline CDR1 and CDR2 sequences are SGHDT and YYEEEE. The CDR3 DNA is TGTGCCAGCAGCTGGGGTAGGGCAGATACGCAGTATTTT. As protein: CASSWGRADTQYF.

A remark on this clonotype: The junction shows a germline mismatch at one end, possibly a read error. This chain uses TRBV12-3 or TRBV12-4 with TRBJ2-7, with 10 bases fitting TRBD2. The CDR3 loop spans 13 amino acids. The CDR3: CAGRPAGGREQYF. CDR3 coding DNA: TGTGCCGGCAGACCAGCGGGAGGGAGGGAGCAGTACTTC.

This chain joins TRBV5-1 and TRBJ2-5; D tentatively reads TRBD1 or TRBD2 (5 bases each). The V gene's germline CDR1 is SGHRS and CDR2 YFSETQ. Trimming stripped 4 bases from V and 11 bases from J, with 21 bases between. This CDR3 comprises 14 residues. As DNA, the CDR3 is TGCGCCAGCAGCCCGAGGGGCAGCGTCGATGAGCAGTACTTC. Protein sequence: CASSPRGSVDEQYF.

In this sample, this clonotype turned up once. This chain uses TRBV2 with TRBJ1-1; no reliable D call. V lost 5 bases and J 3 bases, leaving 10 bases between the germline ends. This CDR3 comprises 13 residues. Germline assignment: CDR1 SNHLY and CDR2 FYNNEI. The CDR3 DNA follows: TGTGCCAGCAGTAGGTCCCCCGACACTGAAGCTTTCTTT. Protein sequence: CASSRSPDTEAFF.

V and J are TRBV7-9 and TRBJ1-3, with no clear D. V was cut by 3 bases and J by 1 base, with 10 bases left in between. Germline lookup yields CDR1 SEHNR and CDR2 FQNEAQ (reference sequence). The CDR3 has 15 amino acids. The CDR3 DNA reads TGTGCCAGCAGCTTCTTTCAGTTATCTGGAAACACCATATATTTT. Amino acids: CASSFFQLSGNTIYF. The whole variable domain, filled in from reference TRBV7-9 and TRBJ1-3, reads DTGVSQNPRHKITKRGQNVTFRCDPISEHNRLYWYRQTLGQGPEFLTYFQNEAQLEKSRLLSDRFSAERPKGSFSTLEIQRTEQGDSAMYLCASSFFQLSGNTIYFGEGSWLTVV.

This clonotype was detected a few times. The CDR3 DNA is TGTGCCAGCAGGGGATTCGGTGCTCAGCCCCAGCATTTT. It codes for CASRGFGAQPQHF. J is TRBJ1-5 and V is TRBV27; D is uncertain. The V gene lost 6 bases and the J gene lost 6 bases, with 12 bases spanning the gap. CDR1 MNHEY and CDR2 SMNVEV come from the germline V gene (reference sequence). The CDR3 contains 13 residues.